This TCR beta chain was sequenced in a study of molecular identifiers for immune sequencing clone quantification. The study, taken as a whole, reports: Detectable among about a million naive cells, according to reports, was Jurkat TCR RNA spiked in from one cell.

The sorting of naive CD8 T cells used the CD8+CD4-CCR7+CD45RA+ phenotype. A few counts support this clonotype. Antigen unknown. Previously described methods with listed TCR primers produced the bulk TCR libraries. TCRdb recomputed calls from the PCR reads with MiXCR, one row per CDR3 protein. Of around 320,000 distinct CDR3 sequences listed, about 23% are singletons. J gave up 6 bases and V 4 bases, and 13 bases lay outside the gene matches. Per germline, CDR1 SGHAT and CDR2 FQNNGV. The CDR3 sequence is 17 residues long. The chain uses TRBV11-2 and TRBJ2-7; TRBD2 matches at 12 bases. The sequenced sample consisted of naive CD8+ T cells from blood, with Jurkat cell RNA spiked in. Indicated subset: FACS-sorted CD8+CD4-CCR7+CD45RA+ naive T cells. This sequence originates from a human donor in good health. Some libraries in this study had Jurkat cell RNA spiked in. In nucleotides, the CDR3 is TGTGCCAGCAGCTCACTAGCGGGGGGTACCCTGGGCCGCGAGCAGTACTTC. The encoded protein is CASSSLAGGTLGREQYF.